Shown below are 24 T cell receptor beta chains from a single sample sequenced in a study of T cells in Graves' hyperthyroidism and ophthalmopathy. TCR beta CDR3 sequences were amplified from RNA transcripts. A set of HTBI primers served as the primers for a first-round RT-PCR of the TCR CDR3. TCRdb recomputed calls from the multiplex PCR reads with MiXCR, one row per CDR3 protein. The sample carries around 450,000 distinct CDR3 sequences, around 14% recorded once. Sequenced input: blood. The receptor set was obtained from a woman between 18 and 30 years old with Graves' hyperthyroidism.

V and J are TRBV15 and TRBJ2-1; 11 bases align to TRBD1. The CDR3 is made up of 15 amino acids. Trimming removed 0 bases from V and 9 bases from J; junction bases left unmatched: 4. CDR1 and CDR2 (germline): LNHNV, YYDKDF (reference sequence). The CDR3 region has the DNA TGTGCCACCAGCAGAGAAGGACAGGGGGCTGGTGAGCAGTTCTTC. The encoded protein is CATSREGQGAGEQFF.

The CDR3 DNA is TGTGCCAGCAGTTCAAGGGTGGCCATGAACACTGAAGCTTTCTTT. Protein sequence: CASSSRVAMNTEAFF. The rearrangement links TRBV12-3 or TRBV12-4 to TRBJ1-1; D remains ambiguous. Deletions cut 4 bases from V and 0 bases from J, with 12 bases between. The CDR3 has 15 amino acids.

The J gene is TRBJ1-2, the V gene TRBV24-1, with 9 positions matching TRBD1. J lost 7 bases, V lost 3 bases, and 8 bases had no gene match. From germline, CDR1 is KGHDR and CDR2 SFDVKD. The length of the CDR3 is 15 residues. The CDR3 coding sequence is TGTGCCACCAGTGATGGACACAGGGGGCTCGGTGGCTACACCTTC. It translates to CATSDGHRGLGGYTF.

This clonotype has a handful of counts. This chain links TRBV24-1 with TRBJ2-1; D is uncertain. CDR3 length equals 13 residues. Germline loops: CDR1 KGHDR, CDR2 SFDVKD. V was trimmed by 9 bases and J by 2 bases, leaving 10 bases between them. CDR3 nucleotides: TGTGCCACCTCATTTGGGCCCTACAATGAGCAGTTCTTC. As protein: CATSFGPYNEQFF.

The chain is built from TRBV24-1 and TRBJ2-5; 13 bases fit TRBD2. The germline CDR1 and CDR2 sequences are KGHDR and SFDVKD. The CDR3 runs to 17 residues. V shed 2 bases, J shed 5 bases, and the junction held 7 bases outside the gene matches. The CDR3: CATSDSLAGGPGETQYF. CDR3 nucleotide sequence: TGTGCCACCAGTGATTCACTAGCGGGGGGGCCTGGTGAGACCCAGTACTTC.

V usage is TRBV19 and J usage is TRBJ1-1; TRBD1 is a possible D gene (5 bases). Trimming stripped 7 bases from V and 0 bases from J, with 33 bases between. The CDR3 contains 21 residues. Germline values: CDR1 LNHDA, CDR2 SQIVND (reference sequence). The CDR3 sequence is CASNENPEVVLPGIMNTEAFF. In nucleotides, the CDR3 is TGTGCCAGTAACGAGAATCCGGAGGTCGTTCTGCCAGGGATAATGAACACTGAAGCTTTCTTT.

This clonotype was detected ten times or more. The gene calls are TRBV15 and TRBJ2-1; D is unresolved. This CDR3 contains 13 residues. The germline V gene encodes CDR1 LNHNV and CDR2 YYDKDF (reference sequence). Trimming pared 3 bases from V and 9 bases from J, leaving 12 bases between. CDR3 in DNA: TGTGCCACCAGCAGCCAAGATCTTAGTGAGCAGTTCTTC. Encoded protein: CATSSQDLSEQFF.

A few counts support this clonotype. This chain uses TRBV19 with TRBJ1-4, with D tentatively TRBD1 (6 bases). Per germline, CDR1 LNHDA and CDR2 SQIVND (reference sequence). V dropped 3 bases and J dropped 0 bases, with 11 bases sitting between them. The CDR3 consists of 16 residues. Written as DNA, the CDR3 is TGTGCCAGTAGTATCGCGGCAGGGGCAACTAATGAAAAACTGTTTTTT. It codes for CASSIAAGATNEKLFF.

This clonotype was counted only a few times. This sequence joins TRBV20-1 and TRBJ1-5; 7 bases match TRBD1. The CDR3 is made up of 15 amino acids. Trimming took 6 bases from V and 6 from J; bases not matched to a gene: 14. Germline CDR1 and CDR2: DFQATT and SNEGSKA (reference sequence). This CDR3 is CSASRTGSGSQPQHF. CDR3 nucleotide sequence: TGCAGTGCATCTCGGACAGGATCAGGCAGTCAGCCCCAGCATTTT.

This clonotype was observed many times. DNA for the CDR3: TGCAGTGCTAGAGATATGAGAACTCAGGGTCTCCCGGGAGAGACCCAGTACTTC. This encodes CSARDMRTQGLPGETQYF. The chain is built from TRBV20-1 and TRBJ2-5; possibly TRBD1 for D (5 bases). The V end lost 0 bases, the J end lost 4 bases, and 24 bases lay between the germline ends. Looked up from germline, CDR1 is DFQATT and CDR2 is SNEGSKA (reference sequence). CDR3 length: 18 amino acids.

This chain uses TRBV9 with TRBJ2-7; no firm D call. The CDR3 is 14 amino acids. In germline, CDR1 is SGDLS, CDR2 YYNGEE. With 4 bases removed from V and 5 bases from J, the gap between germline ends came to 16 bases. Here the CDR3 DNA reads TGTGCCAGCAGCCCAAGGGAAGGAATCGACGAGCAGTACTTC. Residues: CASSPREGIDEQYF.

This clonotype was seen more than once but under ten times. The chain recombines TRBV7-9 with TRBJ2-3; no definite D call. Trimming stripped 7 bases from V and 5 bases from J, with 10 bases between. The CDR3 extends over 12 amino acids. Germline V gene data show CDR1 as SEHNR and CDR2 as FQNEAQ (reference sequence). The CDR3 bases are TGTGCCAGCACCCCGCTTGAAGATACGCAGTATTTT. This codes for CASTPLEDTQYF. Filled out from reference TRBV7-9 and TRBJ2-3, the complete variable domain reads DTGVSQNPRHKITKRGQNVTFRCDPISEHNRLYWYRQTLGQGPEFLTYFQNEAQLEKSRLLSDRFSAERPKGSFSTLEIQRTEQGDSAMYLCASTPLEDTQYFGPGTRLTVL.

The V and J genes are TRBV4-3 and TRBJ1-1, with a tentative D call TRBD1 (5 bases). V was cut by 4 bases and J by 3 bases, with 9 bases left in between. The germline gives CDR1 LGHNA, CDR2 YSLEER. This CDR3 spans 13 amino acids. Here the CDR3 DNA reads TGCGCCAGCAGCCGCGGCAGGGACACTGAAGCTTTCTTT. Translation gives CASSRGRDTEAFF.

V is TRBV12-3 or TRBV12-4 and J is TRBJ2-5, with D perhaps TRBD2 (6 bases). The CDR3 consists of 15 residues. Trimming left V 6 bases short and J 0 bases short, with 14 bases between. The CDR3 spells CASSLGGTYQETQYF. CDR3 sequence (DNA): TGTGCCAGCAGCCTCGGGGGTACTTACCAAGAGACCCAGTACTTC.

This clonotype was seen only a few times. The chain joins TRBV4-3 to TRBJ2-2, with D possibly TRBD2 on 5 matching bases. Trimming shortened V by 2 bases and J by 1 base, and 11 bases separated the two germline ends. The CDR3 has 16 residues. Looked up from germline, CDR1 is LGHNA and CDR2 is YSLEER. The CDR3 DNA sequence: TGCGCCAGCAGCCAAAGGCCTGGAGGGAACACCGGGGAGCTGTTTTTT. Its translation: CASSQRPGGNTGELFF.

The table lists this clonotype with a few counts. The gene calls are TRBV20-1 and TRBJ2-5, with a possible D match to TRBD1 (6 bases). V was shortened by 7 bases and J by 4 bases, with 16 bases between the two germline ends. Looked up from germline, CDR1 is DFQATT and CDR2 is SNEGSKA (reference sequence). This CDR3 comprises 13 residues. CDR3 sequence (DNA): TGCAGTGGCCTACAGGGTCGGCGAGAGACCCAGTACTTC. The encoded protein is CSGLQGRRETQYF.

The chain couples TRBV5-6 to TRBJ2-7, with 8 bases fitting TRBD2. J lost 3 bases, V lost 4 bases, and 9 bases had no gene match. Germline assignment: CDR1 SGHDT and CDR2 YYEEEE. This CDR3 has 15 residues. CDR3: CASSPVGSGIYEQYF. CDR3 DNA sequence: TGTGCCAGCAGCCCGGTGGGTAGCGGGATCTACGAGCAGTACTTC.

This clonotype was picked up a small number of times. In DNA form, the CDR3 reads TGTGCCAGTAGTAGTGTCGGGAGAGAGACCCAGTACTTC. Encoded protein: CASSSVGRETQYF. The gene calls are TRBV19 and TRBJ2-5; maybe TRBD2 (6 bases). The germline gives CDR1 LNHDA, CDR2 SQIVND (reference sequence). V was shortened by 4 bases and J by 4 bases, with 10 bases between the two germline ends. The CDR3 consists of 13 residues.

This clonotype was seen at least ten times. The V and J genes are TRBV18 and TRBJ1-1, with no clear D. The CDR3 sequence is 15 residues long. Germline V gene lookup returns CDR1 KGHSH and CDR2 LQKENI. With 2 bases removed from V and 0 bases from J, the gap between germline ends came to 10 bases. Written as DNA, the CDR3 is TGTGCCAGCTCACCAAATCGTCAGCTGAACACTGAAGCTTTCTTT. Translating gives CASSPNRQLNTEAFF.

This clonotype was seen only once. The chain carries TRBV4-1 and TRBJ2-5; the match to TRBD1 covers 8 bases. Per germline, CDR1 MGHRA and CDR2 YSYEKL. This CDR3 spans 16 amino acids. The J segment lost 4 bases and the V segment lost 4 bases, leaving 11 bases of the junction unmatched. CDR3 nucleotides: TGCGCCAGCAGCCTCGAGACCGGACAGGGCCGAGAGACCCAGTACTTC. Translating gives CASSLETGQGRETQYF.

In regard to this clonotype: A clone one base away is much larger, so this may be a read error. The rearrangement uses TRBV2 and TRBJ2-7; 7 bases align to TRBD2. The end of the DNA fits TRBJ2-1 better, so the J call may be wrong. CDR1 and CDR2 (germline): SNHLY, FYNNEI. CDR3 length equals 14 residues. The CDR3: CASSLRDYAYEQFF. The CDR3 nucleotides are TGTGCCAGCAGTCTACGGGACTACGCCTACGAGCAGTTCTTC.

CDR3 region: CASSFDPSEGTEAFF. The DNA for the CDR3 is TGCGCCAGCAGCTTTGACCCCTCCGAAGGCACTGAAGCTTTCTTT. V and J are TRBV5-1 and TRBJ1-1; D unclear. Trimming removed 2 bases at V and 4 bases at J, with 15 bases between. Germline V gives CDR1 SGHRS, CDR2 YFSETQ. This CDR3 has 15 residues.

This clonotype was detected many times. CDR3 in DNA: TGTGCCAGCAGTTACTTAGGGGGAGCTAGCACAGATACGCAGTATTTT. It is translated as CASSYLGGASTDTQYF. The chain is built from TRBV6-6 and TRBJ2-3, with D possibly being TRBD1 (6 bases). The V gene lost 1 base and the J gene lost 0 bases, with 11 bases spanning the gap. Per the germline V gene, CDR1 is MNHNY and CDR2 is SVGAGI (reference sequence). There are 16 residues in the CDR3.

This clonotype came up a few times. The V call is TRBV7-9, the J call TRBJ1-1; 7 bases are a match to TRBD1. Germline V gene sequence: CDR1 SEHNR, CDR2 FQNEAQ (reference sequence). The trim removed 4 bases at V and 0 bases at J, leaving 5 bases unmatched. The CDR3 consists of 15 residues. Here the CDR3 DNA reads TGTGCCAGCAGCTCCTCTGACAGGGTGAACACTGAAGCTTTCTTT. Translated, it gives CASSSSDRVNTEAFF.